This record concerns one T cell receptor beta chain sequence. Its antigen is still unknown. The same CDR3 arises from other DNA sequences in this sample as well. These data come from a study of cytomegalovirus exposure and HLA in healthy donors. Healthy bone marrow donors made up the donor group. Each donor was nominally healthy when sampled (though unrecorded immune exposures were likely). PCR employed 60 Vbeta and 13 Jbeta primers. Sequenced by immunoSEQ multiplex PCR; TCRdb stores in-frame clones only, minus some. The sample carries approximately 110,000 clones, under 80% recorded once. The germline V gene has CDR1 SNHLY and CDR2 FYNNEI. The ends were cut back, 2 bases at V and 6 bases at J, with 11 bases in the middle. This CDR3 is 14 amino acids long. Overall study results and limits: The authors later found HLA-associated TCR beta chains more clonally expanded than equally common others.

This clonotype was sampled from a woman in her sixties or seventies in good health and CMV-seropositive. The specimen sequenced was PBMCs. This sequence joins TRBV2 and TRBJ1-5, with D tentatively TRBD1 (6 bases). The CDR3 loop is CASSENQGSQPQHF. The CDR3 DNA follows: TGTGCCAGCAGTGAAAATCAGGGGAGTCAGCCCCAGCATTTT.